The 30 T cell receptor beta chains listed next were all sequenced from one sample in a study of blood T cell repertoires in COVID-19. Generated by immunoSEQ multiplex PCR, the TCRdb table keeps only in-frame clones and is missing some. The sample yields roughly 93,000 clones, over 70% seen once. Material: peripheral blood. All receptors derive from a woman older than 75 with acute or convalescent COVID-19.

The chain recombines TRBV29-1 with TRBJ2-7; 13 positions match TRBD2. V dropped 7 bases and J dropped 6; count of bases not matched to a gene: 6. Per the germline V gene, CDR1 is SQVTM and CDR2 is ANQGSEA. The CDR3 totals 13 residues. The CDR3: CSARTSGGSEQYF. CDR3 DNA: TGCAGCGCTAGGACTAGCGGGGGCAGCGAGCAGTACTTC.

This CDR3 reads CASSLKIPESSGNTIYF. The CDR3 DNA reads as TGTGCCAGCTCACTAAAGATTCCGGAGTCTTCTGGAAACACCATATATTTT. V usage is TRBV18 and J usage is TRBJ1-3; D is undetermined. Germline CDR1 and CDR2: KGHSH and LQKENI. The V end was cut by 4 bases, the J end by 1 base, with 17 bases between. This CDR3 comprises 17 residues. Drawing the rest from reference TRBV18 and TRBJ1-3, the complete variable domain is NAGVMQNPRHLVRRRGQEARLRCSPMKGHSHVYWYRQLPEEGLKFMVYLQKENIIDESGMPKERFSAEFPKEGPSILRIQQVVRGDSAAYFCASSLKIPESSGNTIYFGEGSWLTVV.

This clone appeared a few times. The chain uses TRBV4-1 and TRBJ1-2; 9 bases map to TRBD1. Germline CDR1 is MGHRA and CDR2 is YSYEKL. CDR3 length equals 14 residues. V was clipped by 1 base and J by 9 bases; unmatched bases: 6. The CDR3: CASSQGGTGRRYTF. For the CDR3, the DNA is TGCGCCAGCAGCCAAGGCGGGACAGGGCGGCGCTACACCTTC.

This clone was recorded a few times. This chain joins TRBV6-1 and TRBJ2-6; 9 nucleotides agree with TRBD1. The CDR3 extends over 18 amino acids. V gave up 2 bases and J gave up 3 bases; unmatched junction bases: 8. CDR1 MNHNS and CDR2 SASEGT come from the germline V gene. CDR3 amino acids: CASSEFTGGAGGANVLTF. The CDR3 coding sequence is TGTGCCAGCAGTGAATTTACAGGGGGCGCAGGTGGGGCCAACGTCCTGACTTTC.

The V call is TRBV11-1, the J call TRBJ2-5, with 9 bases lining up with TRBD1. V gave up 5 bases and J gave up 2 bases; unmatched junction bases: 9. The CDR3 length is 16 residues. Germline V lookup: CDR1 SGHAT, CDR2 FQDESV (reference sequence). This chain's CDR3 is CASSAHRGPSQETQYF. As DNA, the CDR3 is TGTGCCAGCAGCGCACACAGGGGGCCCTCGCAAGAGACCCAGTACTTC. Filled out from reference TRBV11-1 and TRBJ2-5, the complete variable domain reads EAEVAQSPRYKITEKSQAVAFWCDPISGHATLYWYRQILGQGPELLVQFQDESVVDDSQLPKDRFSAERLKGVDSTLKIQPAELGDSAMYLCASSAHRGPSQETQYFGPGTRLLVL.

The chain has TRBV3-1 (or the pseudogene TRBV3-2) and TRBJ1-1; no definite D call. The CDR3 is 16 amino acids. Germline V gene data show CDR1 as LGHDT and CDR2 as YNNKEL (reference sequence). V gave up 0 bases and J gave up 2 bases, with 13 bases separating them. Here the CDR3 reads CASSQERGHENTEAFF. For the CDR3, the DNA is TGTGCCAGCAGCCAAGAAAGAGGTCACGAAAACACTGAAGCTTTCTTT.

V and J are TRBV7-2 and TRBJ2-4, with D maybe TRBD1 (6 bases). The CDR3 loop spans 15 amino acids. The germline V gene has CDR1 SGHTA and CDR2 FQGNSA. V gave up 5 bases and J gave up 0 bases, with 11 bases separating them. CDR3 region: CASSPGQLAKNIQYF. The CDR3 DNA follows: TGTGCCAGCAGCCCAGGACAGCTAGCCAAAAACATTCAGTACTTC.

The J gene is TRBJ1-1, the V gene TRBV6-1; the D gene is possibly TRBD1 (5 bases). Germline CDR1 reads MNHNS; CDR2 reads SASEGT. This CDR3 is 16 amino acids long. With 2 bases removed from V and 0 bases from J, the gap between germline ends came to 13 bases. CDR3 amino acids: CASSELPRTLNTEAFF. Here the CDR3 DNA reads TGTGCCAGCAGTGAACTTCCTCGGACACTGAACACTGAAGCTTTCTTT.

The chain combines TRBV24-1 with TRBJ2-2, with 9 positions matching TRBD2. The V and J ends lost 0 bases and 1 base, in that order; junction bases with no gene match: 5. The CDR3 totals 18 residues. Germline V CDR1 and CDR2: KGHDR, SFDVKD. Written as DNA, the CDR3 is TGTGCCACCAGTGATTTGTGGGGTAGCGGGGGGAACACCGGGGAGCTGTTTTTT. Its translation: CATSDLWGSGGNTGELFF.

This sequence joins TRBV7-2 and TRBJ2-3; D perhaps matches TRBD2 (5 bases). Trimming took 8 bases from V and 3 from J, leaving 12 bases between them. The CDR3 spans 13 residues. CDR1 and CDR2 (germline): SGHTA, FQGNSA. The CDR3 sequence is CASGQRLTDTQYF. The DNA for the CDR3 is TGTGCCAGCGGCCAGCGGTTAACAGATACGCAGTATTTT. The complete variable domain, with remaining parts taken from reference TRBV7-2 and TRBJ2-3, reads GAGVSQSPSNKVTEKGKDVELRCDPISGHTALYWYRQSLGQGLEFLIYFQGNSAPDKSGLPSDRFSAERTGGSVSTLTIQRTQQEDSAVYLCASGQRLTDTQYFGPGTRLTVL.

V is TRBV5-5 and J is TRBJ1-2; the match to TRBD1 covers 7 bases. Germline loops: CDR1 SGHKS, CDR2 YYEKEE (reference sequence). The CDR3 is 13 amino acids. V shed 1 base, J shed 4 bases, and the junction held 1 base outside the gene matches. CDR3 sequence reads: CASSLRQGYGYTF. The CDR3 DNA is TGTGCCAGCAGCTTGCGACAGGGCTATGGCTACACCTTC.

The chain joins TRBV11-2 to TRBJ1-3; D not certain. V was cut by 1 base and J by 0 bases, with 7 bases left in between. The CDR3 spans 15 residues. Germline CDR1 SGHAT, CDR2 FQNNGV. CDR3 bases: TGTGCCAGCAGCTTAGGAGGGAGCTCTGGAAACACCATATATTTT. It yields the protein CASSLGGSSGNTIYF.

The sample holds a few counts of this clone. The chain links TRBV6-6 to TRBJ1-3, with 9 positions matching TRBD1. Germline V gives CDR1 MNHNY, CDR2 SVGAGI (reference sequence). The CDR3 is 15 amino acids. Trimming at V came to 5 bases and at J to 1 base, leaving 3 bases not matched to a gene. Here the CDR3 DNA reads TGTGCCAGCAGTCAGGACAGGGGATCTGGAAACACCATATATTTT. Translating gives CASSQDRGSGNTIYF.

This rearrangement joins TRBV29-1 to TRBJ2-7; D perhaps matches TRBD1 (6 bases). The CDR3 totals 11 residues. V dropped 7 bases and J dropped 3 bases, with 10 bases sitting between them. Germline CDR1 reads SQVTM; CDR2 reads ANQGSEA. The CDR3 is CSATRGYEQYF. The DNA of the CDR3 is TGCAGCGCAACCAGGGGCTACGAGCAGTACTTC.

This chain joins TRBV9 and TRBJ1-2; weak D call: TRBD1 (6 bases). The germline V and J ends were trimmed by 4 bases and 4 bases, with 14 bases remaining between them. The CDR3 sequence is 14 residues long. The germline gives CDR1 SGDLS, CDR2 YYNGEE. The CDR3 nucleotides read TGTGCCAGCAGCTCCCACACAGGGTTCTATGGCTACACCTTC. This codes for CASSSHTGFYGYTF.

CDR3 residues: CASSLTDYGYTF. CDR3 DNA: TGTGCCAGCAGTTTAACAGACTATGGCTACACCTTC. V usage is TRBV28 and J usage is TRBJ1-2; D uncertain. V lost 2 bases and J lost 3, with 4 bases in between. The V gene's germline CDR1 is MDHEN and CDR2 SYDVKM. CDR3 size: 12 residues.

To note about this clone: One end of the junction varies from germline; a read error may be responsible. This chain joins TRBV2 and TRBJ1-4; weak D call: TRBD1 (6 bases). CDR3 length: 15 residues. Germline CDR1 is SNHLY and CDR2 is FYNNEI. The DNA for the CDR3 is TGTGCCAGCAGTGAATTGGGACAACCCAATGTAAAACTGTTTTTT. Translating gives CASSELGQPNVKLFF.

The CDR3 sequence: CASSMSGGSNQPQHF. In DNA, the CDR3 is TGTGCCAGCAGCATGTCGGGGGGTAGCAATCAGCCCCAGCATTTT. The chain has TRBV5-7 and TRBJ1-5; tentative D call: TRBD1 (5 bases). Being an ORF, TRBV5-7 has a function that is uncertain. The length of the CDR3 is 15 residues. Trimming took 4 bases from V and 0 from J, leaving 11 bases between them.

The V and J genes are TRBV7-9 and TRBJ1-6, with D hard to call. The CDR3 runs to 15 residues. Germline V gene sequence: CDR1 SEHNR, CDR2 FQNEAQ (reference sequence). Trimming pared 0 bases from V and 10 bases from J, leaving 13 bases between. DNA for the CDR3: TGTGCCAGCAGCTTAGCGGAGGGATCGGGATCACCCCTCCACTTT. This gives the protein CASSLAEGSGSPLHF.

The genes are TRBV7-8 and TRBJ2-5, with 13 bases that match TRBD2. Germline V CDR1 and CDR2: SGHVS, FQNEAQ. The CDR3 spans 17 residues. The ends lost 6 bases at V and 1 base at J; junction bases unmatched: 8. The DNA of the CDR3 is TGTGCCAGCAGTAAAAGGACTAGCGGGGGATTCCAAGAGACCCAGTACTTC. This encodes CASSKRTSGGFQETQYF.

The chain couples TRBV3-1 (or the pseudogene TRBV3-2) to TRBJ2-6; possible D gene TRBD1, 6 bases. Germline V CDR1 and CDR2: LGHDT, YNNKEL (reference sequence). The CDR3 extends over 16 amino acids. The germline V and J ends were trimmed by 8 bases and 2 bases, with 16 bases remaining between them. DNA of the CDR3: TGTGCCAGCGCAGGACAGTTTTTAGCTGGGGCCAACGTCCTGACTTTC. Translation: CASAGQFLAGANVLTF.

This clone was seen more than once but under ten times. J is TRBJ2-7 and V is TRBV10-1; 10 bases are a match to TRBD2. The length of the CDR3 is 14 residues. V dropped 4 bases and J dropped 0; count of bases not matched to a gene: 0. The germline gives CDR1 WNHNN, CDR2 SYGVQD (reference sequence). The DNA of the CDR3 is TGCGCCAGCAGTGGACTAGCGGGCTCCTACGAGCAGTACGTC. Amino acids: CASSGLAGSYEQYV.

V and J are TRBV5-6 and TRBJ1-2; D gene uncertain. Germline V lookup: CDR1 SGHDT, CDR2 YYEEEE. This CDR3 comprises 12 residues. V was cut by 0 bases and J by 8 bases, with 8 bases left in between. The CDR3 protein is CASSLERGGYTF. CDR3 nucleotides: TGTGCCAGCAGCTTGGAGAGAGGGGGCTACACCTTC.

The chain combines TRBV6-2 or TRBV6-3 with TRBJ2-5; the D is unclear. Germline V gives CDR1 MNHEY, CDR2 SVGEGT. This CDR3 is 14 amino acids long. Trimming took off 0 bases at V and 2 bases at J, with 7 bases between the two ends. DNA for the CDR3: TGTGCCAGCAGTTACTCGGGCAGTCAAGAGACCCAGTACTTC. This gives the protein CASSYSGSQETQYF.

The chain carries TRBV19 and TRBJ1-2, with 7 bases that match TRBD1. V trimming: 5 bases; J trimming: 4 bases; junction bases outside the gene matches: 10. Per germline, CDR1 LNHDA and CDR2 SQIVND (reference sequence). The CDR3 length is 15 residues. The CDR3 DNA is TGTGCCAGTAGTTCCGGCGGAGGGGGCCTCTATGGCTACACCTTC. This translates into CASSSGGGGLYGYTF.

In DNA form, the CDR3 reads TGTGCCAGCAGCTTAAGGAGGGGCGACAATGAGCAGTTCTTC. Encoded protein: CASSLRRGDNEQFF. The genes are TRBV7-2 and TRBJ2-1; possible D gene TRBD2, 6 bases. The CDR3 has 14 amino acids. Trimming left V 2 bases short and J 5 bases short, with 10 bases between. Germline V gives CDR1 SGHTA, CDR2 FQGNSA.

The chain joins TRBV9 to TRBJ2-1, with a possible D match to TRBD2 (7 bases). Germline CDR1 and CDR2: SGDLS and YYNGEE. The germline V and J ends were trimmed by 0 bases and 6 bases, with 19 bases remaining between them. The CDR3 has 17 amino acids. The CDR3 nucleotides are TGTGCCAGCAGCGTAGAGGTGTGGGGGGGCTTACGCAATGAGCAGTTCTTC. Translation gives CASSVEVWGGLRNEQFF.

CDR3: CASSIGTGGERSTQYF. CDR3 nucleotides: TGTGCCAGTAGTATTGGGACAGGGGGAGAACGGAGTACGCAGTATTTT. J is TRBJ2-3 and V is TRBV19; 11 bases line up with TRBD1. Germline V lookup: CDR1 LNHDA, CDR2 SQIVND (reference sequence). The length of the CDR3 is 16 residues. The trim removed 3 bases at V and 8 bases at J, leaving 10 bases unmatched.

V usage is TRBV30 and J usage is TRBJ1-4, with a possible D match to TRBD1 (5 bases). In germline, CDR1 is GTSNPN, CDR2 SVGIG (reference sequence). Trimming stripped 2 bases from V and 0 bases from J, with 13 bases between. The CDR3 totals 16 residues. CDR3 bases: TGTGCCTGGAGTAAAGGGGTTGGAGCAACTAATGAAAAACTGTTTTTT. This encodes CAWSKGVGATNEKLFF. The full variable domain, its missing parts supplied by reference TRBV30 and TRBJ1-4, is SQTIHQWPATLVQPVGSPLSLECTVEGTSNPNLYWYRQAAGRGLQLLFYSVGIGQISSEVPQNLSASRPQDRQFILSSKKLLLSDSGFYLCAWSKGVGATNEKLFFGSGTQLSVL.

This clone was picked up one time. The V call is TRBV7-2, the J call TRBJ1-1; possibly TRBD1 for D (6 bases). CDR1 SGHTA and CDR2 FQGNSA come from the germline V gene. Trimming took off 7 bases at V and 6 bases at J, with 21 bases between the two ends. CDR3 length equals 15 residues. CDR3 DNA sequence: TGTGCCAGCACCCAGGGGTCAGGGTTGAGAGCTGAAGCTTTCTTT. Translated: CASTQGSGLRAEAFF.